This T cell receptor beta chain was observed in a study of blood T cell repertoires in COVID-19. Whole-study context: Researchers got acute and convalescent COVID-19 samples from the United States, Italy and Spain. Sources were T cells, B-cell-depleted T cells, or PBMCs; the material itself was cDNA or gDNA.

Per the authors' pipeline: Estimation of nucleated cell counts was performed using reference gene primer amplification. Measured with immunoSEQ multiplex PCR; TCRdb has only the in-frame clones, and not every one. That table furnishes V, J and clone size, whereas the DNA furnished D and trimming. The sample shows 140,000 or so clones, roughly 80% of them seen only once. CDR1 SGDLS and CDR2 YYNGEE come from the germline V gene. The CDR3 sequence is 14 residues long. The ends were cut back, 0 bases at V and 7 bases at J, with 13 bases in the middle. The chain employs TRBV9 and TRBJ2-5, with TRBD2 as a possible D gene (6 bases). The specimen was peripheral blood. The TCR comes from a man aged 50-59 years with acute or convalescent COVID-19. The CDR3 DNA is TGTGCCAGCAGCGTAGGGGGACTTGGGGCGACCCAGTACTTC. Translated: CASSVGGLGATQYF. The variable domain in full, completed from reference TRBV9 and TRBJ2-5, reads DSGVTQTPKHLITATGQRVTLRCSPRSGDLSVYWYQQSLDQGLQFLIQYYNGEERAKGNILERFSAQQFPDLHSELNLSSLELGDSALYFCASSVGGLGATQYFGPGTRLLVL.